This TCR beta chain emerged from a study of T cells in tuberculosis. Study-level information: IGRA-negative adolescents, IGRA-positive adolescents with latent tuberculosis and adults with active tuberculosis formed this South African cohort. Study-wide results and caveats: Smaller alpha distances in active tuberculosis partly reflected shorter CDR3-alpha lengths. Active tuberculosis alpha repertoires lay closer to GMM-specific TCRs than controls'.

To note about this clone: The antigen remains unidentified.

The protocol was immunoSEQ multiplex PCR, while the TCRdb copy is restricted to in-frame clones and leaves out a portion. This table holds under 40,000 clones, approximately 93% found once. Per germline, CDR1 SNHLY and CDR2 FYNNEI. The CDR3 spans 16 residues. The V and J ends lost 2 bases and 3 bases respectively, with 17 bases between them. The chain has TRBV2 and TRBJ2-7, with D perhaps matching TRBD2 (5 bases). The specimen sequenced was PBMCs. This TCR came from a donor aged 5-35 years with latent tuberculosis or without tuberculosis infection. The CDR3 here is CASSERGGAAVYEQYF. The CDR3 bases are TGTGCCAGCAGTGAAAGAGGAGGAGCAGCGGTCTACGAGCAGTACTTC.